The next 15 T cell receptor beta chains were all read from a single sample in a study of blood T cell repertoires in COVID-19. Sequenced by immunoSEQ multiplex PCR; TCRdb stores in-frame clones only, minus some. The sample includes about 320,000 clones, over 80% of them seen just once. Sample: PBMCs or T cells enriched from blood (not recorded which). These receptors originate from a man aged 30 to 45 who had recovered from COVID-19.

As concerns this clone: This specimen includes other DNA sequences encoding the same CDR3. This sequence joins TRBV9 and TRBJ1-1; D unclear. Between the trimmed V and J ends, which lost 0 bases and 1 base, there was a span of 4 bases. The V gene's germline CDR1 is SGDLS and CDR2 YYNGEE. This CDR3 contains 13 residues. The CDR3 protein is CASSVGRNTEAFF. CDR3 sequence (DNA): TGTGCCAGCAGCGTAGGCAGGAACACTGAAGCTTTCTTT.

The CDR3, as DNA: TGTGCCTGGAGTAGACAGGGGATTCAGCCCCAGCATTTT. As protein: CAWSRQGIQPQHF. The V gene is TRBV30, the J gene TRBJ1-5, with 8 bases that match TRBD1. Trimming at V came to 2 bases and at J to 6 bases, leaving 3 bases not matched to a gene. This CDR3 contains 13 residues. CDR1 is GTSNPN and CDR2 is SVGIG in the germline V gene (reference sequence).

The chain carries TRBV28 and TRBJ1-2; 8 positions agree with TRBD1. Germline V gene sequence: CDR1 MDHEN, CDR2 SYDVKM. Unmatched junction bases numbered 11, after V lost 6 bases and J lost 8 bases. The CDR3 is made up of 14 amino acids. Here the CDR3 reads CASRERRGRWGYTF. The CDR3, as DNA: TGTGCCAGCAGGGAGCGCAGGGGGCGGTGGGGCTACACCTTC.

The V and J genes are TRBV11-2 and TRBJ2-3; a weak D match, TRBD2 (5 bases). Germline assignment: CDR1 SGHAT and CDR2 FQNNGV. V dropped 3 bases and J dropped 3 bases, with 16 bases sitting between them. The CDR3 sequence is 16 residues long. The CDR3, as DNA: TGTGCCAGCAGCTTCCGCGACCGGAGGTTTACAGATACGCAGTATTTT. This gives the protein CASSFRDRRFTDTQYF.

This chain joins TRBV11-2 and TRBJ2-7; the match to TRBD2 covers 8 bases. The ends lost 2 bases at V and 2 bases at J; junction bases unmatched: 5. The CDR3 sequence is 15 residues long. CDR1 SGHAT and CDR2 FQNNGV come from the germline V gene. Written as DNA, the CDR3 is TGTGCCAGCAGCTTATCTGACGGGGGGGCCTACGAGCAGTACTTC. Protein: CASSLSDGGAYEQYF.

The chain joins TRBV2 to TRBJ1-5; a possible D gene is TRBD1 (6 bases). The V gene's germline CDR1 is SNHLY and CDR2 FYNNEI. Trimming cost V 8 bases and J 11 bases, with 25 bases left between them. The CDR3 has 15 amino acids. CDR3 nucleotide sequence: TGTGCCAGCGGGGCCCTAAGGGGGACAATTGAGGCCCAGCATTTT. Protein product: CASGALRGTIEAQHF.

The genes are TRBV28 and TRBJ1-1; 7 bases agree with TRBD1. This CDR3 is built from 14 residues. Germline values: CDR1 MDHEN, CDR2 SYDVKM. J was trimmed by 5 bases and V by 5 bases; bases with no gene match: 8. CDR3 in amino acids: CASSQTGLGTEAFF. As DNA, the CDR3 is TGTGCCAGCAGTCAGACAGGGTTGGGAACTGAAGCTTTCTTT.

The genes are TRBV6-5 and TRBJ1-1, with 8 bases that match TRBD1. From germline, CDR1 is MNHEY and CDR2 SVGAGI. Unmatched junction bases numbered 9, after V lost 9 bases and J lost 0 bases. This CDR3 is built from 15 residues. The DNA of the CDR3 is TGTGCCAGTCCCCGGGACAGGATACTGAACACTGAAGCTTTCTTT. This sequence encodes CASPRDRILNTEAFF.

This rearrangement joins TRBV25-1 to TRBJ2-5, with 7 bases identical to TRBD1. The CDR3 has 13 amino acids. With V trimmed by 3 bases and J by 4 bases, 2 bases remained unmatched. Germline CDR1 reads MGHDK; CDR2 reads SYGVNS. CDR3 in DNA: TGTGCCAGCAGTGACCACAGGGGAGAGACCCAGTACTTC. Translated, it gives CASSDHRGETQYF.

The chain carries TRBV5-6 and TRBJ2-6; no firm D call. Germline lookup yields CDR1 SGHDT and CDR2 YYEEEE. V gave up 0 bases and J gave up 1 base, with 5 bases separating them. The length of the CDR3 is 15 residues. The CDR3 sequence: CASSLGLSGANVLTF. The CDR3 region has the DNA TGTGCCAGCAGCTTGGGACTTTCTGGGGCCAACGTCCTGACTTTC.

This sequence joins TRBV7-3 and TRBJ2-3, with D possibly being TRBD1 (6 bases). V lost 5 bases, J lost 6 bases, and 9 bases lay in between. The CDR3 spans 12 residues. Germline lookup yields CDR1 SGHTA and CDR2 FQGTGA. The CDR3 protein is CASSDQGDTQYF. The DNA of the CDR3 is TGTGCCAGCAGCGACCAGGGGGATACGCAGTATTTT.

The V and J genes are TRBV28 and TRBJ1-2; D not certain. Germline CDR1 and CDR2: MDHEN and SYDVKM. The length of the CDR3 is 12 residues. V lost 7 bases and J lost 4, with 10 bases in between. The CDR3 spells CASKSAIYGYTF. CDR3 DNA: TGTGCCAGCAAGAGCGCGATCTATGGCTACACCTTC.

The chain joins TRBV7-9 to TRBJ2-7; no reliable D call. Between the trimmed V and J ends, which lost 3 bases and 3 bases, there was a span of 12 bases. The germline gives CDR1 SEHNR, CDR2 FQNEAQ (reference sequence). CDR3 size: 14 residues. The CDR3 DNA follows: TGTGCCAGCAGCTTGAACACCGAAATCTACGAGCAGTACTTC. As protein: CASSLNTEIYEQYF.

The rearrangement uses TRBV27 and TRBJ2-7, with D perhaps matching TRBD1 (6 bases). This CDR3 is built from 14 residues. Looked up from germline, CDR1 is MNHEY and CDR2 is SMNVEV (reference sequence). With 0 bases removed from V and 2 bases from J, the gap between germline ends came to 8 bases. CDR3 sequence reads: CASSLSTGTYEQYF. For the CDR3, the DNA is TGTGCCAGCAGTTTATCGACAGGAACCTACGAGCAGTACTTC.

The chain combines TRBV15 with TRBJ1-5; 8 bases match TRBD1. The CDR3 is made up of 16 amino acids. Trimming took 5 bases from V and 1 from J; bases not matched to a gene: 7. Germline V gives CDR1 LNHNV, CDR2 YYDKDF (reference sequence). The CDR3 DNA follows: TGTGCCACCAGCCTTCTCAGGGGGCTGAGCAATCAGCCCCAGCATTTT. It is translated as CATSLLRGLSNQPQHF.